The present entry profiles one TCR beta chain with its context. Per the study methods: The authors estimated nucleated cell counts from reference gene primer amplification. The method was immunoSEQ multiplex PCR; TCRdb's version includes in-frame clones alone and lacks a portion of them. V, J and clone size are those of that table, while D and trimming were read from the DNA. The sample yields about 300,000 clones, more than 70% seen once. These data come from a study of blood T cell repertoires in COVID-19. Whole-study context: Samples representing acute and convalescent COVID-19 were sourced from the United States, Italy and Spain. PBMCs, B-cell-depleted T cells, or T cells provided the cDNA or gDNA that made up the material.

The CDR3 loop spans 16 amino acids. Trimming shortened V by 5 bases and J by 1 base, and 16 bases separated the two germline ends. Germline values: CDR1 SGHTA, CDR2 FQGNSA. Sequenced material: peripheral blood. The chain recombines TRBV7-2 with TRBJ2-3, with D possibly matching TRBD2 (5 bases). The sequence was obtained from a woman between 45 and 60 years old with acute or convalescent COVID-19. CDR3 in amino acids: CASSPERLRGTDTQYF. CDR3 DNA: TGTGCCAGCAGCCCAGAACGGTTGCGGGGCACAGATACGCAGTATTTT.